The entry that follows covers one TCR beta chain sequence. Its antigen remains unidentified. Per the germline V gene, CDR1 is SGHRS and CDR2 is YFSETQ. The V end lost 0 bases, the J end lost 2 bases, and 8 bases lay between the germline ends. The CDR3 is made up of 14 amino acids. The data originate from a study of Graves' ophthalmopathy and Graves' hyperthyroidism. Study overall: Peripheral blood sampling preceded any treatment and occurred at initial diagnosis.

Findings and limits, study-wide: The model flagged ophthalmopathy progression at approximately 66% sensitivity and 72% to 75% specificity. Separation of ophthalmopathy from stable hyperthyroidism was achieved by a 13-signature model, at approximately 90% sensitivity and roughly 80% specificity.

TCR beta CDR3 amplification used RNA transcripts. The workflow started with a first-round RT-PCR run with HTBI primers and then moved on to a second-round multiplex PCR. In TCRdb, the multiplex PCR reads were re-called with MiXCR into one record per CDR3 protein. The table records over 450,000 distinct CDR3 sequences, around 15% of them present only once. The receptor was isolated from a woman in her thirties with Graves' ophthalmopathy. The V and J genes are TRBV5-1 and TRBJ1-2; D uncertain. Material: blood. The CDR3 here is CASSLEQLNYGYTF. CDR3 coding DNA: TGCGCCAGCAGCTTGGAACAGCTAAACTATGGCTACACCTTC. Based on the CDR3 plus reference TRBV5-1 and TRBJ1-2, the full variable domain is KAGVTQTPRYLIKTRGQQVTLSCSPISGHRSVSWYQQTPGQGLQFLFEYFSETQRNKGNFPGRFSGRQFSNSRSEMNVSTLELGDSALYLCASSLEQLNYGYTFGSGTRLTVV.